Following are 5 T cell receptor beta chains from one sample sequenced in a study of CD8 T cells in ankylosing spondylitis. General observations from the study: Apparently characteristic of ankylosing spondylitis blood was a TCR beta motif (eight highly homologous variants).

Each CDR3 protein is one row after TCRdb ran MiXCR on the 5' RACE reads. The data show 800,000 to 900,000 distinct CDR3 sequences, with around 11% seen just once and 0.45% to 0.6% held by the top ten. The antigens of these receptors remain unknown. Material for sequencing was blood, either unsorted or a sorted T cell fraction (not recorded which). These TCRs come from a male donor with ankylosing spondylitis.

The chain carries TRBV6-1 and TRBJ2-5; 8 positions match TRBD1. Germline CDR1 MNHNS, CDR2 SASEGT. J gave up 5 bases and V 6 bases, and 11 bases lay outside the gene matches. The CDR3 is made up of 15 amino acids. CDR3 loop: CASRLAGGDAETQYF. CDR3 DNA sequence: TGTGCCAGCAGGCTGGCAGGGGGCGACGCGGAGACCCAGTACTTC.

The chain has TRBV4-1 and TRBJ2-2; 15 positions agree with TRBD2. Trimming removed 4 bases from V and 1 base from J; junction bases left unmatched: 7. The CDR3 spans 19 residues. The germline CDR1 and CDR2 sequences are MGHRA and YSYEKL. The DNA of the CDR3 is TGCGCCAGCAGCCCCGGACTAGCGGGAGGGCCTGGGAACACCGGGGAGCTGTTTTTT. Residues: CASSPGLAGGPGNTGELFF.

The sample holds many counts of this clonotype. The chain couples TRBV29-1 to TRBJ2-7; 11 nucleotides align to TRBD1. Germline assignment: CDR1 SQVTM and CDR2 ANQGSEA. This CDR3 spans 13 amino acids. V dropped 4 bases and J dropped 6; count of bases not matched to a gene: 5. CDR3 region: CSVGRTGGGEQYF. CDR3 in DNA: TGCAGCGTTGGGAGGACAGGGGGCGGCGAGCAGTACTTC.

This clonotype was recorded a few times. The chain couples TRBV28 to TRBJ2-7, with TRBD1 identical over 9 bases. The CDR3 extends over 17 amino acids. Germline V gene lookup returns CDR1 MDHEN and CDR2 SYDVKM. V gave up 4 bases and J gave up 1 base; unmatched junction bases: 11. In DNA form, the CDR3 reads TGTGCCAGCAGTTCACCTCCCGGGACAGGGTGGTCCTACGAGCAGTACTTC. This translates into CASSSPPGTGWSYEQYF.

This clonotype was recorded many times. One end of the junction varies from germline; a read error may be responsible. This chain joins TRBV5-1 and TRBJ2-5; no reliable D call. CDR3 length: 12 residues. Germline CDR1 is SGHRS and CDR2 is YFSETQ. CDR3 bases: TGTGCCAGCAGCTATAACCAAGAGACCCAGTACTTC. This translates into CASSYNQETQYF.